This note documents a single T cell receptor (beta chain) sequence. The sample originates from a study of blood T cell repertoires in COVID-19. As for the study in general: Italy, Spain and the United States were the sources of the convalescent and acute COVID-19 samples.

The CDR3 consists of 17 residues. Germline CDR1 is SGHVS and CDR2 is FQNEAQ. The V gene end was trimmed by 5 bases and the J gene end by 4 bases; junction bases not matched to a gene: 14. Seattle's cohort entered during active infection and was followed longitudinally. Profiling relied on immunoSEQ multiplex PCR, and the TCRdb table lists in-frame clones only, not all of them. In the table there are over 250,000 clones, roughly 92% of which are singletons. The sequencing input was peripheral blood. This chain connects TRBV7-8 to TRBJ2-3; 8 positions match TRBD2. The source of this sequence is a woman aged 25-40 years with COVID-19, enrolled during active disease. The CDR3 sequence is CASSRRGQRETADTQYF. CDR3 in DNA: TGTGCCAGCAGCCGACGCGGGCAGCGGGAGACCGCAGATACGCAGTATTTT.